This T cell receptor (beta chain) came from a study of T cell responses to AZD1222 COVID-19 vaccine. Across the whole study: It was second doses at about 4 or about 12 weeks that were pooled. General study points: Most donors were white British, females outnumbered males, and clonal diversity was possibly underestimated. Once two AZD1222 doses were given, Spike-specific TCR breadth and depth went up. Of the AZD1222 recipients, only five to seven were seropositive at baseline.

Clones were read by immunoSEQ multiplex PCR, and TCRdb kept only the in-frame ones, dropping some. The top ten hold around 3.1% of the sample, which has about 130,000 clones, approximately 93% seen once. In the case of this clone: Its antigen is not identified.

Deletions cut 4 bases from V and 4 bases from J, with 17 bases between. There are 16 residues in the CDR3. Germline V lookup: CDR1 LNHDA, CDR2 SQIVND (reference sequence). The source of this sequence is an adult in good health. The material sequenced was peripheral blood, taken on day 0 of AZD1222 vaccination. The V call is TRBV19, the J call TRBJ1-3, with D uncertain. The CDR3 DNA sequence: TGTGCCAGTAGTACCCGGGCCTCCCTGGCCGGAAACACCATATATTTT. Translating gives CASSTRASLAGNTIYF.